These 22 T cell receptor beta chains originate from one sample sequenced in a study of T cell responses to AZD1222 COVID-19 vaccine. Only in-frame clones appear in the TCRdb table, and some are missing; sequencing was by immunoSEQ multiplex PCR. The sample holds about 120,000 clones; 90% are singletons and the top ten take just over 4%. This specimen consisted of peripheral blood, obtained 28 days after the second dose of the MenACWY control vaccine. Receptor source: an adult who received the MenACWY meningococcal vaccine as a control.

Comments on this clone: This sample includes further DNA sequences coding for the same CDR3. The rearrangement uses TRBV18 and TRBJ2-5; D is undetermined. There are 12 residues in the CDR3. Trimming took 3 bases from V and 1 from J, leaving 3 bases between them. Per the germline V gene, CDR1 is KGHSH and CDR2 is LQKENI. DNA of the CDR3: TGTGCCAGCTCACCCCTCCAAGAGACCCAGTACTTC. Translation gives CASSPLQETQYF.

CDR3 bases: TGTGCCAGCAGCCCGACTAGCGCCCGAGGGGAGCAGTACTTC. Encoded protein: CASSPTSARGEQYF. The V gene is TRBV7-3, the J gene TRBJ2-7; 8 bases map to TRBD2. This CDR3 is 14 amino acids long. The germline gives CDR1 SGHTA, CDR2 FQGTGA. V was pared by 5 bases and J by 7 bases, with 10 bases of the junction left unmatched.

Regarding this clone: Other DNA sequences within the sample encode an identical CDR3. V is TRBV9 and J is TRBJ1-5; D is possibly TRBD1 (5 bases). The CDR3 runs 14 residues. Germline V CDR1 and CDR2: SGDLS, YYNGEE. Deletions cut 0 bases from V and 4 bases from J, with 8 bases between. The CDR3 region has the DNA TGTGCCAGCAGCGTAGGGGGGGGTAATCAGCCCCAGCATTTT. It translates to CASSVGGGNQPQHF.

This chain joins TRBV5-1 and TRBJ2-3; 7 nucleotides align to TRBD1. The CDR3 runs 14 residues. Germline V gene data show CDR1 as SGHRS and CDR2 as YFSETQ. Trimming cost V 4 bases and J 1 base; bases outside gene matches: 3. The CDR3 sequence is CASSRQGGTDTQYF. In DNA, the CDR3 is TGCGCCAGCAGCCGGCAGGGGGGCACAGATACGCAGTATTTT.

The chain is built from TRBV2 and TRBJ2-5; D uncertain. The CDR3 length is 13 residues. Germline values: CDR1 SNHLY, CDR2 FYNNEI. V was clipped by 8 bases and J by 5 bases, with 15 bases between them. The CDR3 reads CASRFPGMETQYF. The CDR3 DNA sequence: TGTGCCAGCCGTTTTCCCGGCATGGAGACCCAGTACTTC.

The chain couples TRBV9 to TRBJ2-3; D unresolved. This CDR3 comprises 13 residues. Per the germline V gene, CDR1 is SGDLS and CDR2 is YYNGEE. V dropped 0 bases and J dropped 2 bases, with 4 bases sitting between them. CDR3 nucleotide sequence: TGTGCCAGCAGCGTAGGGGCCACAGATACGCAGTATTTT. Translated, it gives CASSVGATDTQYF.

The gene calls are TRBV30 and TRBJ1-2; D is unclear. The ends were cut back, 1 base at V and 8 bases at J, with 20 bases in the middle. There are 15 residues in the CDR3. CDR1 is GTSNPN, CDR2 SVGIG, per germline (reference sequence). The chain's CDR3 is CAWSEPWGGIRGYTF. In DNA form, the CDR3 reads TGTGCCTGGAGTGAACCCTGGGGAGGCATACGGGGCTACACCTTC.

The V call is TRBV6-5, the J call TRBJ1-2; TRBD1 might be the D (6 bases). Germline V gene lookup returns CDR1 MNHEY and CDR2 SVGAGI. This CDR3 region has 14 residues. Trimming took off 0 bases at V and 8 bases at J, with 13 bases between the two ends. The CDR3 is CASSYSGPGDGYTF. In DNA, the CDR3 is TGTGCCAGCAGTTACTCTGGGCCAGGGGACGGCTACACCTTC.

The chain combines TRBV5-8 with TRBJ2-1; D gene ambiguous. Germline loops: CDR1 SGHTS, CDR2 YDEGEE. V gave up 0 bases and J gave up 5 bases, with 15 bases separating them. The length of the CDR3 is 16 residues. CDR3 coding DNA: TGTGCCAGCAGCTTGGTCTGGGCGGTTGGCCACAATGAGCAGTTCTTC. It encodes CASSLVWAVGHNEQFF.

This clone was counted a single time. The rearrangement joins TRBV6-2 or TRBV6-3 to TRBJ1-4, with D possibly matching TRBD1 (5 bases). The CDR3 consists of 14 residues. CDR1 and CDR2 (germline): MNHEY, SVGEGT. Trimming removed 2 bases at V and 8 bases at J, with 12 bases between. CDR3 DNA sequence: TGTGCCAGCAGTTACGTTGGCAGGGACGAAAAACTGTTTTTT. It is translated as CASSYVGRDEKLFF.

This clone was recorded a few times. The chain employs TRBV7-9 and TRBJ2-7; no definite D call. V was pared by 0 bases and J by 0 bases, with 6 bases between. The germline V gene encodes CDR1 SEHNR and CDR2 FQNEAQ (reference sequence). The CDR3 length is 14 residues. The CDR3 nucleotides read TGTGCCAGCAGCTTAGCGAGGAGCTCCTACGAGCAGTACTTC. This sequence encodes CASSLARSSYEQYF.

The chain employs TRBV7-2 and TRBJ2-2; D perhaps matches TRBD1 (6 bases). Germline V CDR1 and CDR2: SGHTA, FQGNSA. The CDR3 is made up of 18 amino acids. Trimming cost V 5 bases and J 0 bases, with 19 bases left between them. The CDR3 DNA sequence: TGTGCCAGCAGCACCGCAATTCATCAGGGGTCGAACACCGGGGAGCTGTTTTTT. It encodes CASSTAIHQGSNTGELFF.

The V and J genes are TRBV7-9 and TRBJ2-1; 7 bases are shared with TRBD2. The CDR3 runs 15 residues. Looked up from germline, CDR1 is SEHNR and CDR2 is FQNEAQ (reference sequence). Unmatched junction bases numbered 6, after V lost 3 bases and J lost 4 bases. This CDR3 reads CASSFGRTEYNEQFF. The CDR3 DNA is TGTGCCAGCAGCTTCGGGAGGACTGAATACAATGAGCAGTTCTTC. The full variable domain, rest sourced from reference TRBV7-9 and TRBJ2-1, is DTGVSQNPRHKITKRGQNVTFRCDPISEHNRLYWYRQTLGQGPEFLTYFQNEAQLEKSRLLSDRFSAERPKGSFSTLEIQRTEQGDSAMYLCASSFGRTEYNEQFFGPGTRLTVL.

In its sample, this clone was seen a few times. The V gene is TRBV9, the J gene TRBJ1-1; D may be TRBD1 (5 bases). Germline loops: CDR1 SGDLS, CDR2 YYNGEE. This CDR3 region has 15 residues. Deletions cut 4 bases from V and 1 base from J, with 14 bases between. This chain's CDR3 is CASSRQSGGNTEAFF. The CDR3 DNA follows: TGTGCCAGCAGCCGCCAATCGGGGGGGAACACTGAAGCTTTCTTT.

The chain has TRBV10-2 and TRBJ1-2, with D uncertain. The CDR3 is 14 amino acids. V gave up 3 bases and J gave up 8 bases, with 16 bases separating them. CDR1 is WSHSY, CDR2 SAAADI, per germline. CDR3 protein: CASSDTRQAGGYTF. The CDR3, as DNA: TGCGCCAGCAGTGATACCCGACAAGCCGGCGGCTACACCTTC.

This chain uses TRBV5-4 with TRBJ2-7; D is perhaps TRBD2 (5 bases). The CDR3 is made up of 12 amino acids. V shed 4 bases and J shed 0 bases, with 5 bases lying between them. CDR1 and CDR2 (germline): SGHNT, YYREEE (reference sequence). CDR3 protein: CASSGLSYEQYF. In DNA form, the CDR3 reads TGTGCCAGCAGCGGACTCTCCTACGAGCAGTACTTC.

V gene TRBV7-6 combines with J gene TRBJ2-7; no definite D call. The V end was cut by 2 bases, the J end by 6 bases, with 5 bases between. This CDR3 spans 11 amino acids. The germline V gene encodes CDR1 SGHVS and CDR2 FNYEAQ. The CDR3 is CASSLSSEQYV. CDR3 DNA sequence: TGTGCCAGCAGCTTATCGTCCGAGCAGTACGTC.

The V gene is TRBV2, the J gene TRBJ2-5, with 9 bases matching TRBD2. Germline V lookup: CDR1 SNHLY, CDR2 FYNNEI. The CDR3 extends over 17 amino acids. Germline trimming cut 0 bases from V and 0 bases from J; bases unmatched to any gene: 5. CDR3 region: CASSEAAGGMYQETQYF. The CDR3 DNA follows: TGTGCCAGCAGTGAAGCGGCGGGGGGGATGTACCAAGAGACCCAGTACTTC. Variable domain in full (rest from reference TRBV2 and TRBJ2-5): EPEVTQTPSHQVTQMGQEVILRCVPISNHLYFYWYRQILGQKVEFLVSFYNNEISEKSEIFDDQFSVERPDGSNFTLKIRSTKLEDSAMYFCASSEAAGGMYQETQYFGPGTRLLVL.

This sequence joins TRBV6-5 and TRBJ2-7; 7 positions match TRBD2. This CDR3 is 14 amino acids long. CDR1 MNHEY and CDR2 SVGAGI come from the germline V gene. V shed 6 bases and J 0 bases; nucleotides not matched to a gene: 5. This CDR3 reads CASRAGWYSYEQYV. As DNA, the CDR3 is TGTGCCAGCAGAGCGGGGTGGTACTCCTACGAGCAGTACGTC.

The DNA of the CDR3 is TGCAGCGTTGTCGTAGGTCTGGGGGAGACCCAGTACTTC. Amino acids: CSVVVGLGETQYF. The J gene is TRBJ2-5, the V gene TRBV29-1; D not certain. The CDR3 totals 13 residues. Germline V gives CDR1 SQVTM, CDR2 ANQGSEA. The V end was cut by 4 bases, the J end by 5 bases, with 14 bases between.

This chain joins TRBV12-3 or TRBV12-4 and TRBJ1-5; D is uncertain. V lost 6 bases to trimming and J lost 2 bases, with 8 bases between them. The CDR3 totals 13 residues. CDR3: CASRAVGNQPQHF. CDR3 DNA sequence: TGTGCCAGCAGGGCGGTTGGCAATCAGCCCCAGCATTTT.

The chain carries TRBV11-3 and TRBJ2-2, with D possibly being TRBD1 (5 bases). Germline V gives CDR1 SGHNT, CDR2 YENEEA. This CDR3 spans 14 amino acids. V was cut by 0 bases and J by 5 bases, with 7 bases left in between. CDR3 DNA: TGTGCCAGCAGCTTAGAAGGGGTTACCGGGGAGCTGTTTTTT. Its protein product is CASSLEGVTGELFF.